This T cell receptor beta chain originates from a study of CD8+CD57+ T cells in acquired aplastic anemia. At the level of the study: Sorted CD4+ and CD8+ cells yielded 3 to 3.5 ug of DNA on average.

This CDR3 has 9 residues. CDR1 and CDR2 from the germline V gene are MNHEY and SVGAGI. The germline V and J ends were trimmed by 7 bases and 6 bases, with 0 bases remaining between them. Genomic DNA acted as the template from which TCR beta VDJ combination and CDR3 sequence profiling were carried out. Using its own MiXCR run on the reads, TCRdb lists one record per CDR3 protein. This sample carries approximately 220,000 distinct CDR3 sequences, around 50% of them seen once, and the ten largest clones take just under 20%. Patients included in sequencing had previously demonstrated CD8+CD57+ cell expansion by flow cytometry. Patients were untreated when blood was sampled. This clonotype was detected only a few times.

The chain links TRBV6-5 to TRBJ2-2; D unresolved. The origin of this receptor is a human donor with aplastic anemia. Sequenced sample: sorted CD4+, CD8+, or CD8+CD57+ T cells (not recorded which) from PBMCs. CDR3 in amino acids: CASTGELFF. The CDR3, as DNA: TGTGCCAGCACCGGGGAGCTGTTTTTT.